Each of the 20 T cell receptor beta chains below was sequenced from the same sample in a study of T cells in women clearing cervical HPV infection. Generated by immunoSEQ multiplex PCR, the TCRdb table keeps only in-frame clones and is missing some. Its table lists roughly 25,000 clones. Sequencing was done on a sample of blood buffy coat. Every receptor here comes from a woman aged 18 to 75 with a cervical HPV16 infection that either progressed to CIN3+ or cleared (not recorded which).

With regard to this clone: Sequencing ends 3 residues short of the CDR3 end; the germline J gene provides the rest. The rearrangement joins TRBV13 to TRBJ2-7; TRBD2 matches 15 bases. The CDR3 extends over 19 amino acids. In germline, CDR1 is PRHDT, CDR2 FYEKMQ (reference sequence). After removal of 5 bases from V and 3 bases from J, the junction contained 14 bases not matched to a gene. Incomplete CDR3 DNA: TGTGCCAGCAGCCAAAGATCTGGGACTAGCGGGAGGTCTCACTACGAG. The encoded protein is CASSQRSGTSGRSHYE. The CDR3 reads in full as CASSQRSGTSGRSHYEQYF.

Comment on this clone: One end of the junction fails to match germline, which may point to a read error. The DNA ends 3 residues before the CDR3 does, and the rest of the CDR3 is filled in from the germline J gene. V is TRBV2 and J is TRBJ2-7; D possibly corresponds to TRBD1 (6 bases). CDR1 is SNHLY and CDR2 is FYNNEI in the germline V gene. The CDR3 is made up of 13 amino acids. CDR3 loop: CASREGRGHEQYF. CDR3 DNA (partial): TGTGCCAGCAGGGAAGGCAGGGGCCACGAG.

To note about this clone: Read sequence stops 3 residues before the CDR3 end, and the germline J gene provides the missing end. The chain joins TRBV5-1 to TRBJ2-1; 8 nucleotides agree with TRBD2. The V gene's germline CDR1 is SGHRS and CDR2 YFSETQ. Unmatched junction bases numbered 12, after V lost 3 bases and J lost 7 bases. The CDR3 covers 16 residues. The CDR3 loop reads CASSSLAGIVGNEQFF. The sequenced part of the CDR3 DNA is TGCGCCAGCAGCTCTTTAGCGGGAATAGTGGGGAATGAG.

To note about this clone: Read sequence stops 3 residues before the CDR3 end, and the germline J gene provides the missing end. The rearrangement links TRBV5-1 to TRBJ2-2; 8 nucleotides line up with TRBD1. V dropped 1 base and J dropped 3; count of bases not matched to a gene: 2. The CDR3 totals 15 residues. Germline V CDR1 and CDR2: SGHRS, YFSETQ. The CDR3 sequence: CASSLSTGDTGELFF. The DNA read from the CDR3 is TGCGCCAGCAGCTTGTCGACAGGGGACACCGGGGAG.

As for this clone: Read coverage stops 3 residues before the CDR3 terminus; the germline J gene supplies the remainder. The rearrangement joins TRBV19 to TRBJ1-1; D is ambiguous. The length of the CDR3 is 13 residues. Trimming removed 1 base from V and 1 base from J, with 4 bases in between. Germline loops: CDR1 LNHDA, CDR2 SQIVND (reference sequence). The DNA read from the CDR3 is TGTGCCAGTAGTATAGGCAGGAACACTGAA. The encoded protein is CASSIGRNTE. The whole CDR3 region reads CASSIGRNTEAFF.

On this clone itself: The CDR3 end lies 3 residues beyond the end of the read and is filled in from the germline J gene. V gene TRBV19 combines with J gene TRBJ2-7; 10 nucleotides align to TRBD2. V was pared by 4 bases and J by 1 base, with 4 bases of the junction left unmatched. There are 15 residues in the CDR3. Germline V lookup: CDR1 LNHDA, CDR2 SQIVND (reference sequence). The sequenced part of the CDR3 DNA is TGTGCCAGTAGTAGGGCTAGCGGGAGTTCCTACGAG. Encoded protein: CASSRASGSSYE. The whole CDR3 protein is CASSRASGSSYEQYF. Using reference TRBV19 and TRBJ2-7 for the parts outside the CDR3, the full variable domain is DGGITQSPKYLFRKEGQNVTLSCEQNLNHDAMYWYRQDPGQGLRLIYYSQIVNDFQKGDIAEGYSVSREKKESFPLTVTSAQKNPTAFYLCASSRASGSSYEQYFGPGTRLTVT.

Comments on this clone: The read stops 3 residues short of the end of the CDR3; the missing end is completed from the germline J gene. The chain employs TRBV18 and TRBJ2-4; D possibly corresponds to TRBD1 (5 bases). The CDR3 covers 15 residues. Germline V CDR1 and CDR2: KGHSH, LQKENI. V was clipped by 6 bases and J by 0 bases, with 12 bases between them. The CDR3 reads CASSHRSLAKNIQYF. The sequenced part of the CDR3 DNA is TGTGCCAGCTCCCACAGGAGTTTAGCCAAAAACATT.

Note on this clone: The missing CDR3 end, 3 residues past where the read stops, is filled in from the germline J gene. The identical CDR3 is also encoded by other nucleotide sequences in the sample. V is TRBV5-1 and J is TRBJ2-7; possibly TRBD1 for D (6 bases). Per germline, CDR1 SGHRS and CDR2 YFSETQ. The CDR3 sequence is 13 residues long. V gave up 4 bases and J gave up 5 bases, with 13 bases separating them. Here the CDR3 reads CASSLTGTHEQYF. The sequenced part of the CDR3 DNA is TGCGCCAGCAGCCTAACCGGGACACACGAG.

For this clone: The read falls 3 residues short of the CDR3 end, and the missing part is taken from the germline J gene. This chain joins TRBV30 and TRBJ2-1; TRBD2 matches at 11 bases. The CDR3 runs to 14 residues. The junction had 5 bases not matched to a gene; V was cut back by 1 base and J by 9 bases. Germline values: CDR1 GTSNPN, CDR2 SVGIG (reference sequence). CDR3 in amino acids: CAWSASLAGAEQFF. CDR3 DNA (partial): TGTGCCTGGAGTGCATCACTAGCGGGAGCTGAG.

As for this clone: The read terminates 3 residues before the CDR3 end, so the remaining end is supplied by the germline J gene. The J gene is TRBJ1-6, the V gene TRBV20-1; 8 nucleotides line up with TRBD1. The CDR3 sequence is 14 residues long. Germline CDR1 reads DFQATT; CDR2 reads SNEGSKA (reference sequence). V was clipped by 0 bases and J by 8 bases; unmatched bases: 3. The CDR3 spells CSARDRTGYSPLHF. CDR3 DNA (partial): TGCAGTGCTAGAGATCGGACAGGGTATTCACCC.

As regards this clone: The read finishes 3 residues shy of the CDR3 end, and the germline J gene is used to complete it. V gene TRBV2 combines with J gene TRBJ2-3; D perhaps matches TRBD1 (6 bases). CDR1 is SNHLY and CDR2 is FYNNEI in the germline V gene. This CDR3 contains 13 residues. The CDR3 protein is CASDRFLQETQYF. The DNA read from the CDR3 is TGTGCCAGCGACAGGTTCCTACAAGAGACG.

The CDR3 here is CASSDGGGYRETQYF. The DNA read from the CDR3 is TGTGCCAGCAGTGATGGAGGCGGCTACCGAGAGACC. This chain links TRBV6-1 with TRBJ2-5, with D perhaps TRBD2 (5 bases). The read finishes 3 residues shy of the CDR3 end, and the germline J gene is used to complete it. This CDR3 region has 15 residues. Per the germline V gene, CDR1 is MNHNS and CDR2 is SASEGT. V was trimmed by 3 bases and J by 4 bases, leaving 15 bases between them.

The covered CDR3 bases are TGCAGTGCGCTTGATTTAACTAGTCATGAG. Residues: CSALDLTSHE. The whole CDR3 region reads CSALDLTSHEQFF. V gene TRBV20-1 combines with J gene TRBJ2-1; tentative D call: TRBD2 (5 bases). The sequence runs out 3 residues before the end of the CDR3; the remainder is reconstructed from the germline J gene. This CDR3 comprises 13 residues. V lost 6 bases, J lost 8 bases, and 17 bases lay in between. CDR1 and CDR2 (germline): DFQATT, SNEGSKA (reference sequence).

The CDR3 reads CSAGGDTEAFF. The part of the CDR3 DNA that was read is TGCAGTGCGGGGGGAGACACTGAA. This sequence joins TRBV20-1 and TRBJ1-1, with a weak D call TRBD1 (5 bases). Read data end 3 residues before the CDR3 end; the end is taken from the germline J gene. CDR3 length: 11 amino acids. V lost 6 bases, J lost 3 bases, and 8 bases lay in between. CDR1 and CDR2 (germline): DFQATT, SNEGSKA (reference sequence).

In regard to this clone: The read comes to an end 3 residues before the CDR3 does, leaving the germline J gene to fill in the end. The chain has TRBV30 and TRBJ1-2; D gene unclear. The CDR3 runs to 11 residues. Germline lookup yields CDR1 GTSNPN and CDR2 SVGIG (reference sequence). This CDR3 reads CAWNRGDGYTF. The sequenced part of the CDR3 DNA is TGTGCCTGGAACCGGGGAGACGGC.

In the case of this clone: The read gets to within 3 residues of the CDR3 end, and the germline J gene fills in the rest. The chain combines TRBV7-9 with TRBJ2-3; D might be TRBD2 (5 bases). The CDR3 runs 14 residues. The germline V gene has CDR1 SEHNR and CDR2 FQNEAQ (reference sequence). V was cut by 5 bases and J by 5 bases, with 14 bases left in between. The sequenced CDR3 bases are TGTGCCAGCAGCCCCGACTACGACGGAGATACG. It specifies CASSPDYDGDT. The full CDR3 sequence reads CASSPDYDGDTQYF.

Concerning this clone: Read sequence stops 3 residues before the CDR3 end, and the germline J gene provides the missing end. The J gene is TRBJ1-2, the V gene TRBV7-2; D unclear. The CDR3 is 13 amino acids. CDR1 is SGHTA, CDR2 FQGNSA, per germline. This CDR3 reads CASSWANSGDYTF. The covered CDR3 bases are TGTGCCAGCAGCTGGGCGAATAGCGGCGAC.

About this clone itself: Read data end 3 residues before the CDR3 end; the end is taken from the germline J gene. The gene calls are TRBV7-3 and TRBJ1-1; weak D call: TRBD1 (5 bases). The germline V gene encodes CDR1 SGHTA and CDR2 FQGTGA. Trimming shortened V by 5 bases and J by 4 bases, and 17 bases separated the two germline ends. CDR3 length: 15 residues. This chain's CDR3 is CASSPVGGKGTEAFF. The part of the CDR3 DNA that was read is TGTGCCAGCAGCCCTGTGGGGGGTAAGGGCACTGAA.

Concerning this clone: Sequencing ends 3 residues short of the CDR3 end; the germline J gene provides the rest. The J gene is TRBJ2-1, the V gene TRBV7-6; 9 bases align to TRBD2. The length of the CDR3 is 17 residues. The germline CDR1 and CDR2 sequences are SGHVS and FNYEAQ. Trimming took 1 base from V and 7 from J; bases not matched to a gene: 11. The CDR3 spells CASSLGAGGDGGNEQFF. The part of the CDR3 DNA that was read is TGTGCCAGCAGCTTAGGGGCGGGGGGGGACGGGGGAAATGAG.

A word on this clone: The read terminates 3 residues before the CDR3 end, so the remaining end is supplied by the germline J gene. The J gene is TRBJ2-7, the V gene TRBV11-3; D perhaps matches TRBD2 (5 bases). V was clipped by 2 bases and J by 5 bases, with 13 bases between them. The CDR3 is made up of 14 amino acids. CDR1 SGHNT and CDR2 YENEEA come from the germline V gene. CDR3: CASSLSSGLDEQYF. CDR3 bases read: TGTGCCAGCAGCTTAAGTTCAGGACTGGACGAG.